A single T cell receptor beta chain is shown here with its context. The sample comes from a study of OX40 agonist ivuxolimab in advanced cancers. Study summary: Of mixed ages from about 23 to 90 and averaging roughly 66 years, the group was about 80% male. Partial responses were achieved by three patients, one with hepatocellular carcinoma and two with cutaneous melanoma.

Assay: immunoSEQ multiplex PCR; the TCRdb copy retains only in-frame clones and omits some. The sample holds some 60,000 clones, 91% seen once. Deletions cut 0 bases from V and 0 bases from J, with 9 bases between. The length of the CDR3 is 16 residues. CDR1 MRHNA and CDR2 SNTAGT come from the germline V gene. The material sequenced was CD4+ or CD8+ T cells sorted from blood, taken in a trial of the OX40 agonist ivuxolimab. The chain links TRBV6-4 to TRBJ2-1, with D uncertain. This TCR derives from an adult with an advanced solid tumor such as melanoma, head and neck, liver or kidney cancer. CDR3 protein: CASSDSSYSSYNEQFF. The CDR3, as DNA: TGTGCCAGCAGTGACTCGAGCTACAGCTCCTACAATGAGCAGTTCTTC.